Listed below are T cell receptor beta chains from one sample, sequenced in a study of blood T cell repertoires in COVID-19. Sequencing was performed with immunoSEQ multiplex PCR; in TCRdb, only in-frame clones are kept and a portion is missing. This table has 95,000 to 100,000 clones, roughly 86% appearing once. What was sequenced was peripheral blood. Source of these receptors: a woman in her thirties with acute or convalescent COVID-19. CDR3s include the opening cysteine and the closing phenylalanine or tryptophan. The D gene is left open where the match is weak. Clone sizes are given selectively: once, few, many, or a class where the clone is expanded.

V gene,D gene,J gene,clone size,CDR3 DNA,CDR3 protein
TRBV2,.,TRBJ1-2,.,TGTGCCAGCAGTCCCGACACAAGCTATGGCTACACCTTC,CASSPDTSYGYTF
TRBV4-2,.,TRBJ1-1,.,TGTGCCAGCAGCCAAGTACTCCTTCAGGATTCAGATGAAGCTTTCTTT,CASSQVLLQDSDEAFF
TRBV14,.,TRBJ1-5,.,TGTGCCAGCAGCCTCATGAATCAGCCCCAGCATTTT,CASSLMNQPQHF
TRBV6-6,TRBD1,TRBJ1-1,.,TGTGCCAGCAAACTTGACAGGGGGCTACAGACTGAAGCTTTCTTT,CASKLDRGLQTEAFF
TRBV19,TRBD1,TRBJ2-6,few,TGTGCCAGTAGCCCAAGGGACAGCCTCGGCGCTCGGGCCAACGTCCTGACTTTC,CASSPRDSLGARANVLTF
TRBV2,.,TRBJ2-7,.,TGTGCCAGCAAAGGGGAACTCTACGAGCAGTACTTC,CASKGELYEQYF
TRBV11-2,.,TRBJ1-1,few,TGTGCCAGCAGCTTACCGGGGGAGGTCACTGAAGCTTTCTTT,CASSLPGEVTEAFF
TRBV5-1,.,TRBJ1-5,.,TGCGCCAGCAGCTTGGAGGGGTATAGCAATCAGCCCCAGCATTTT,CASSLEGYSNQPQHF
TRBV2,.,TRBJ2-7,.,TGTGCCAGCAGTGCGGGACAATCCTACGAGCAGTACTTC,CASSAGQSYEQYF
TRBV6-5,TRBD1,TRBJ2-7,.,TGTGCCAGCAGTTGGACAGGGCCCTCCTACGAGCAGTACTTC,CASSWTGPSYEQYF
TRBV6-5,.,TRBJ1-1,.,TGTGCCAGCAGTTCACAGGGAGGGAAGAACACTGAAGCTTTCTTT,CASSSQGGKNTEAFF
TRBV27,TRBD1,TRBJ1-2,once,TGTGCCAGCAGCCGCCAGGACAGGGGGCTACCGGATGGCTACACCTTC,CASSRQDRGLPDGYTF
TRBV7-9,.,TRBJ1-2,.,TGTGCCAGCTGGGCAGGGCAGGGTGGTGGCTACACCTTC,CASWAGQGGGYTF
TRBV10-3,.,TRBJ1-4,.,TGTGCCATCAGTGACCCAGGACAGAATGAAAAACTGTTTTTT,CAISDPGQNEKLFF
TRBV28,.,TRBJ2-7,.,TGTGCCAGCAGTTCAACCCAGACAGTAGCCTACGAGCAGTACTTC,CASSSTQTVAYEQYF
TRBV20-1,TRBD1,TRBJ1-1,.,TGCAGTGCTAGTACGACCAGGGGGGTCACTGAAGCTTTCTTT,CSASTTRGVTEAFF
TRBV27,.,TRBJ1-2,.,TGTGCCAGCAGTTTATCGCCAGGGGCGGGCTACACCTTC,CASSLSPGAGYTF
TRBV12-2,.,TRBJ2-7,few,TGTGCAAGTCGCTTCGACAGGGGAAGGCACGAGCAGTACTTC,CASRFDRGRHEQYF
TRBV28,.,TRBJ1-6,.,TGTGCCAGTAGGGACATCTTTTCACCCCTCCACTTT,CASRDIFSPLHF
TRBV12-3/TRBV12-4,.,TRBJ1-1,.,TGTGCCAGCAGTTTAGCGCAGGGGCGAGAAGCTTTCTTT,CASSLAQGREAFF
TRBV14,.,TRBJ1-2,.,TGTGCCAGCAGCCAAGTCGCGGGTAATGGCTACACCTTC,CASSQVAGNGYTF
TRBV6-6,TRBD1,TRBJ1-3,.,TGTGCCAGCGTTGGAGGGGGCCTTAACACCATATATTTT,CASVGGGLNTIYF
TRBV19,TRBD2,TRBJ2-3,.,TGTGCCAGTAGCTCTAGCGGGGGAGGAGATACGCAGTATTTT,CASSSSGGGDTQYF
TRBV20-1,.,TRBJ2-2,.,TGCAGTGCTAGTTACCAGGGGAACACCGGGGAGCTGTTTTTT,CSASYQGNTGELFF
TRBV7-9,.,TRBJ2-3,once,TGTGCCAGCAGCCTCAGGGGCCAGTCCACAGATACGCAGTATTTT,CASSLRGQSTDTQYF
TRBV7-9,.,TRBJ2-7,.,TGTGCCAGCAGGGACTCCACTAGCAACGAGCAGTACTTC,CASRDSTSNEQYF
TRBV5-1,.,TRBJ1-1,.,TGCGCCAGCAGCTTGAACAGCCAGAACACTGAAGCTTTCTTT,CASSLNSQNTEAFF
TRBV5-1,.,TRBJ2-7,.,TGCGCCAGCAGCTCAGTACAGGGTAGCGAGCAGTACTTC,CASSSVQGSEQYF
TRBV12-3/TRBV12-4,.,TRBJ1-1,.,TGTGCCAGCACTTTTTCTCAGGGTTCGGCTTTCTTT,CASTFSQGSAFF
TRBV24-1,TRBD2,TRBJ2-3,once,TGTGCCACCAGTGATTTGCGCCTAGCGGGGGGTGGAGATACGCAGTATTTT,CATSDLRLAGGGDTQYF
TRBV4-2,.,TRBJ1-2,.,TGTGCCAGCAGCCAAGATGGGACTGTAGATGGCTACACCTTC,CASSQDGTVDGYTF
TRBV11-2,TRBD1,TRBJ2-7,.,TGTGCCAGCAGCCTGACAGGGGCGAACTCCTACGAGCAGTACTTC,CASSLTGANSYEQYF
TRBV28,TRBD1,TRBJ1-5,.,TGTGCCAGCGCTGGGACAGACCTCAATCAGCCCCAGCATTTT,CASAGTDLNQPQHF
TRBV7-9,.,TRBJ2-7,.,TGTGCCAGCAGCTTAGGGGTCGGCGGGAAGGGATACGAGCAGTACTTC,CASSLGVGGKGYEQYF
TRBV27,.,TRBJ2-1,.,TGTGCCAGCAGTCCCAGGGGCCTGCCCGAGTTCTTC,CASSPRGLPEFF
TRBV6-5,.,TRBJ1-1,once,TGTGCCAGCAGTTATTCCGGGGAGAACACTGAAGCTTTCTTT,CASSYSGENTEAFF
TRBV3-1/TRBV3-2,.,TRBJ2-1,.,TGTGCCAGCAGCCAAGATCCCGGAGTTGACGAGCAGTTCTTC,CASSQDPGVDEQFF
TRBV6-5,.,TRBJ1-1,.,TGTGCCAGCAGTAGGAGGGGGAACACTGAAGCTTTCTTT,CASSRRGNTEAFF
TRBV3-1/TRBV3-2,.,TRBJ2-7,.,TGTGCCAGCAGCTCCTCCCTAGGGGGCGAGCAGTACTTC,CASSSSLGGEQYF
TRBV10-1,TRBD1,TRBJ2-1,.,TGCGCCAGCAGTGAGGGACAGGGTAATTACAATGAGCAGTTCTTC,CASSEGQGNYNEQFF
TRBV28,TRBD1,TRBJ1-4,once,TGTGCCAGCAGCCGTGAATGGGGACAGGGGGCTGATGAAAAACTGTTTTTT,CASSREWGQGADEKLFF
TRBV19,TRBD1,TRBJ2-2,.,TGTGCCAGTAGTATTACAGGGGCCGGGGAGCTGTTTTTT,CASSITGAGELFF